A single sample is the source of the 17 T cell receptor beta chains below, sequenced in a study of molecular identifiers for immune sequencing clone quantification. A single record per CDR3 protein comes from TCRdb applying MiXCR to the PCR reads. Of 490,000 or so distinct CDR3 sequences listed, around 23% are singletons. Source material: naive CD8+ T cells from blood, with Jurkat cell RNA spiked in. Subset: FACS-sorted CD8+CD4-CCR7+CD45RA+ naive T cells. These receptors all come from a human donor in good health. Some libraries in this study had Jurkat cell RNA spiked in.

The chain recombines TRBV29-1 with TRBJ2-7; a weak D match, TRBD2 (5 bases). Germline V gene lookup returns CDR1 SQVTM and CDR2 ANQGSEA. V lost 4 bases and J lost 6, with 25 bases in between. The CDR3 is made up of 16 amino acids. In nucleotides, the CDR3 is TGCAGCGTTGCGGCGGTTCGGACCAGTGGCGGGTCCGAGCAGTACTTC. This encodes CSVAAVRTSGGSEQYF.

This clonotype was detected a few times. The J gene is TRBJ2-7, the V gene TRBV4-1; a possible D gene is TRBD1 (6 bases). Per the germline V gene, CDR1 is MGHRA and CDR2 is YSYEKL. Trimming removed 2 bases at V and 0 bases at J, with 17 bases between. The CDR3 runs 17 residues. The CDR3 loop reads CASSQIGGTASSYEQYF. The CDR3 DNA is TGCGCCAGCAGCCAAATAGGGGGAACAGCCAGCTCCTACGAGCAGTACTTC.

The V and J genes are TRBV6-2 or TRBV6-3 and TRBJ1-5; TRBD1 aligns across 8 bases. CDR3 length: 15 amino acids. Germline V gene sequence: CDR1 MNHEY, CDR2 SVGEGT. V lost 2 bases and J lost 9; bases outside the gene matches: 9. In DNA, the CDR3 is TGTGCCAGCAGTTACCTAACAGGGGGGATATGGCCCCAGCATTTT. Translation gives CASSYLTGGIWPQHF.

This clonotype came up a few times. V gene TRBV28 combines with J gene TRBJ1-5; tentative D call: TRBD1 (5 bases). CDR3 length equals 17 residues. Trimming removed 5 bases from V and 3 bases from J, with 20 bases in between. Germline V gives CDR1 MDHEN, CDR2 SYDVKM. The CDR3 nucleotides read TGTGCCAGCAGTCCAACCACAGGTTGGGTAAACAATCAGCCCCAGCATTTT. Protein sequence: CASSPTTGWVNNQPQHF.

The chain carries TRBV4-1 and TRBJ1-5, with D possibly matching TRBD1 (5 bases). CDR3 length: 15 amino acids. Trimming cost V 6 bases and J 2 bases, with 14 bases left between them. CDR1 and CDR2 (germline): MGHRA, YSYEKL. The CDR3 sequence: CASSLGANRNQPQHF. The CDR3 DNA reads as TGCGCCAGCAGTCTAGGGGCGAACCGCAATCAGCCCCAGCATTTT.

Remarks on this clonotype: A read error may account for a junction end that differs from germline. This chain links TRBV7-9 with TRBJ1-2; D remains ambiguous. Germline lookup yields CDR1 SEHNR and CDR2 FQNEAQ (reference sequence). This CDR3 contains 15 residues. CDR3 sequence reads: CAGSPPLEDYYGYTF. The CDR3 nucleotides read TGTGCCGGCAGCCCCCCCCTGGAAGATTACTATGGCTACACCTTC.

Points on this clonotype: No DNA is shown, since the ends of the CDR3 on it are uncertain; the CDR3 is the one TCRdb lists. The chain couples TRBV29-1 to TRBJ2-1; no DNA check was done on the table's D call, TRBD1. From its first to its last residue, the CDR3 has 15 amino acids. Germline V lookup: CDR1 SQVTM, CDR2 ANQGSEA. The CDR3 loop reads CSVPHRVLRAYEQFF.

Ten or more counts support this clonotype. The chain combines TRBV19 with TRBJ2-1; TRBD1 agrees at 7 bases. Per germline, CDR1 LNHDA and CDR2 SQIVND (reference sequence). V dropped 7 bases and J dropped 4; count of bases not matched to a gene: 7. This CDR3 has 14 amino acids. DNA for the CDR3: TGTGCCAGTAACAGGGGCCCAGCGTACAATGAGCAGTTCTTC. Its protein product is CASNRGPAYNEQFF.

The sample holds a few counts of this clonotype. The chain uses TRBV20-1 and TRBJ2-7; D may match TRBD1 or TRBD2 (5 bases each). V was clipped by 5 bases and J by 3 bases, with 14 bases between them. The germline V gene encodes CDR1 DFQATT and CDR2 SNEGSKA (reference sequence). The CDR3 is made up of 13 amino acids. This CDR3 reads CSALGTDFYEQYF. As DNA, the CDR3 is TGCAGTGCTCTAGGGACGGATTTCTACGAGCAGTACTTC.

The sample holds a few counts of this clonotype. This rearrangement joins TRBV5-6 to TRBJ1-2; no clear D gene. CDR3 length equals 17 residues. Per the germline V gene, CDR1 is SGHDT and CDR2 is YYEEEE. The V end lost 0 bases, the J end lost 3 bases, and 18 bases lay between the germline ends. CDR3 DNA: TGTGCCAGCAGCTTGGGGTCAGACCCCGACACCTACTATGGCTACACCTTC. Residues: CASSLGSDPDTYYGYTF.

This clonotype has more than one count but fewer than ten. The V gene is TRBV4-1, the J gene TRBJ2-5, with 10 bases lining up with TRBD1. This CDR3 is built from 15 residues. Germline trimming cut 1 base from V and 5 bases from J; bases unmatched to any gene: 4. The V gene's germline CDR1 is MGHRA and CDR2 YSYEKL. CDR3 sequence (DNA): TGCGCCAGCAGCCAAGTGGACAGGGGGTCCGAGACCCAGTACTTC. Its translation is CASSQVDRGSETQYF.

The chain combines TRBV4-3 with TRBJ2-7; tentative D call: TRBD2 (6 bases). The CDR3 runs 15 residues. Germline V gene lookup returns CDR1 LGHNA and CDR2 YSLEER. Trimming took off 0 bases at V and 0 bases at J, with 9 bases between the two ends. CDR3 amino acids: CASSQDRGDSYEQYF. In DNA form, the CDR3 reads TGCGCCAGCAGCCAAGATCGCGGGGACTCCTACGAGCAGTACTTC.

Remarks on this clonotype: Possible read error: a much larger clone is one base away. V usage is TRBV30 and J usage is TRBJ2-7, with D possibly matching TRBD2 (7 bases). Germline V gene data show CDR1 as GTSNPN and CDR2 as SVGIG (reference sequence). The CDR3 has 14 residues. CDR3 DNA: TGTGCCTGGAGTGTGACCCGGGGGGCCTACAAGCAGTACTTC. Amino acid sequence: CAWSVTRGAYKQYF.

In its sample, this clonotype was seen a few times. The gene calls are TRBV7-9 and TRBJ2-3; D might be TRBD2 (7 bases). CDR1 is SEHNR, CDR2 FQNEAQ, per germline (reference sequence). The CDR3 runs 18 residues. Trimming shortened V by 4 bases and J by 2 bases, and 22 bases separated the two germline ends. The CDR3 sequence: CASSSYPGRGPLTDTQYF. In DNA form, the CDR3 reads TGTGCCAGCAGCTCCTACCCCGGGCGGGGGCCTCTCACAGATACGCAGTATTTT.

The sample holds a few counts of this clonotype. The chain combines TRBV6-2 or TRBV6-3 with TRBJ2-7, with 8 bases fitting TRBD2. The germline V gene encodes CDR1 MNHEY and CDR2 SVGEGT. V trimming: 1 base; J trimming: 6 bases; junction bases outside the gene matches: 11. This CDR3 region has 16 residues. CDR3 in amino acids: CASSYWTGGRGGEQYF. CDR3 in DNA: TGTGCCAGCAGTTACTGGACGGGGGGGAGAGGCGGCGAGCAGTACTTC.

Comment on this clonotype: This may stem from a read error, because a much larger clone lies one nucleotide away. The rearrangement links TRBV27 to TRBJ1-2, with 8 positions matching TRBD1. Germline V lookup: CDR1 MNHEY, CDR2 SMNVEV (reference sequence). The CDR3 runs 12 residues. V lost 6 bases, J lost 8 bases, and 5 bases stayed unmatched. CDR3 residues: CASSQGAGGYTF. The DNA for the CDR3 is TGTGCCAGCAGCCAGGGGGCTGGGGGCTACACCTTC.

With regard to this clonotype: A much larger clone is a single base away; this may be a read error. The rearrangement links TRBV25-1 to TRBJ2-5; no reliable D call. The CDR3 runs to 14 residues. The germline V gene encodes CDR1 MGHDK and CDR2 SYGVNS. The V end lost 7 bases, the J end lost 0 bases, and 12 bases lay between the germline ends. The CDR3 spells CASNRGLDQETQYF. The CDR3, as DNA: TGTGCCAGCAATCGTGGGTTGGACCAAGAGACCCAGTACTTC.